The rows below give T cell receptor beta chains drawn from one sample of a study of blood T cells in healthy people across ages. TCRdb analysed the 5' RACE reads with MiXCR anew, one entry per CDR3 protein. In the table there are about 620,000 distinct CDR3 sequences, about 21% of which are singletons. The sample was blood. These receptors were obtained from a man in his 70s in good health. CDR3s leave out the opening cysteine and the closing phenylalanine or tryptophan. Where a row states a size, it is once, few, many or the class of an expanded clone; other rows omit it.

>many|TRBJ2-1|TRBV29-1
SGTGKNEQF
>.|TRBJ2-5|TRBV29-1
SVEYGGETQY
>.|TRBJ2-7|TRBV12-5
ASGRDIYEQY
>few|TRBJ2-7|TRBV9
ASSPRLADYEQY
>.|TRBJ1-2|TRBV6-2/TRBV6-3
ASSNRLRNYGYT
>.|TRBJ2-7|TRBV29-1
SATGTDTYEQY
>.|TRBJ1-1|TRBV20-1
SARDLGQGNTEAF
>.|.|TRBV12-3/TRBV12-4
ASIPSRPTPTSGSGNEQF
>few|TRBJ1-5|TRBV4-1
ASSQGGGDQPQH
>.|TRBJ2-1|TRBV5-1
ASSETAEQF
>.|TRBJ2-5|TRBV4-3
ASSQTGLAGGETQY
>.|TRBJ2-2|TRBV5-1
ASSPIPRGGRTGELF
>.|TRBJ2-5|TRBV28
ASSTLGLIEETQY
>few|TRBJ1-6|TRBV28
ASSLTGYSPLH
>few|TRBJ2-3|TRBV7-2
ASSLGSGSLTDTQY
>.|TRBJ1-1|TRBV5-1
ASSLVGQGVNTEAF
>.|TRBJ2-1|TRBV20-1
SARGALPEQF
>few|TRBJ2-2|TRBV28
ATLGLNTGELF
>few|TRBJ2-1|TRBV25-1
ASSEWGTGYNEQF
>few|.|TRBV28
ASSLWGTSGGSYEQY
>.|TRBJ2-7|TRBV7-2
ASSPSRTSGSLHEQY
>many|TRBJ1-4|TRBV20-1
SAQGGPNEKLF
>.|TRBJ2-3|TRBV5-6
ASSKLAGAADAQY
>few|.|TRBV21-1
ASRDRGGFSYEQY
>few|.|TRBV29-1
SVALAGGEQF
>.|TRBJ1-2|TRBV29-1
SVEDLVRLNYGYT
>.|TRBJ1-5|TRBV12-3/TRBV12-4
ASSLIRSNQPQH
>few|TRBJ2-2|TRBV3-1
ASSQVGGTGELF
>many|TRBJ2-1|TRBV20-1
SASADQLVYNEQF
>.|TRBJ1-4|TRBV9
ASSSHLTGEKLF
>.|TRBJ2-1|TRBV7-3
ASSLSHSSYNEQF
>.|.|TRBV27
ASSRRTSGSLEQF
>.|TRBJ2-1|TRBV6-5
ASSYALSGGEQF
>many|TRBJ2-7|TRBV9
ASSVRGSGLNEQY
>few|TRBJ1-4|TRBV29-1
SANTGGNEKLF
>.|TRBJ2-5|TRBV7-2
ASSLGLSQGQETQY
>few|TRBJ2-7|TRBV27
ASRQQGTHEQY
>few|TRBJ2-1|TRBV20-1
SAKSTSGSRNEQF
>.|TRBJ2-5|TRBV18
ASSPPSNKETQY
>few|TRBJ2-7|TRBV2
ASSEGTSGVWEQY
>.|TRBJ2-7|TRBV10-3
AIARHHKGMADEQY
>few|TRBJ1-4|TRBV9
AGSSRGGDAEKLF
>.|TRBJ2-1|TRBV6-5
ASSYDPDLVVWEQF
>few|TRBJ2-5|TRBV5-1
ASSLEAAKETQY
>many|TRBJ2-3|TRBV5-1
ASSPAGTSTDTQY
>.|.|TRBV20-1
SASGTPYEQY
>few|TRBJ1-4|TRBV13
ASSSRGVYEKLF
>few|TRBJ2-4|TRBV10-3
AIRPSGGLNIQY
>few|TRBJ2-5|TRBV7-2
ASSLELGRQETQY
>.|TRBJ2-5|TRBV5-4
ASSHRQGRVETQY
>.|TRBJ1-4|TRBV18
ASSPPVIEKLF
>few|.|TRBV7-9
ASSPTTSYEQY
>few|TRBJ2-7|TRBV28
ASSRSWAYEQY
>.|TRBJ1-4|TRBV25-1
ASSGGAGANEKLF
>.|TRBJ1-6|TRBV28
ASSLTGPSFSPLH
>.|TRBJ1-2|TRBV6-1
ASSSGTGDYGYT
>many|TRBJ2-7|TRBV15
ATSTPLSGSYEQY
>.|TRBJ2-4|TRBV12-3/TRBV12-4
ASSPGQGSIQY
>.|TRBJ2-3|TRBV7-2
ASSLTSGYSTDTQY
>.|TRBJ1-2|TRBV28
ASSSQTGVYGYT